This T cell receptor (beta chain) was sequenced for a study of monozygotic twins with inflammatory bowel disease. Study-level points and caveats: Repertoire similarity matched across concordant and discordant twins, perhaps owing to limited power.

TCRdb derives one entry per CDR3 protein from the 5' RACE reads, leaving out DNA. The table lists approximately 150,000 distinct CDR3 sequences. Regarding this clonotype: Its antigen remains unknown.

CDR1 and CDR2 from the germline V gene are DFQATT and SNEGSKA (reference sequence). The CDR3 is 16 residues long. Staff drew a roughly 2.5 ml blood sample from each donor. The V call is TRBV20-1, the J call TRBJ1-6; TCRdb gives TRBD1 as the D gene, but with no DNA this cannot be confirmed. Specimen: blood. The sequence came from a human donor with ulcerative colitis or Crohn's disease, or a healthy co-twin of an affected twin (not recorded which). The CDR3 reads CSARGGGVLANSPLHF.